This T cell receptor beta chain was profiled in a study of OX40 agonist ivuxolimab in advanced cancers. For the study at large: Ivuxolimab, an agonist antibody against OX40 (CD134), was given to patients. All patients had ivuxolimab intravenously every 2 weeks at 0.01 to 10 mg/kg. Eligibility admitted prior anti-PD-1, anti-PD-L1 or anti-CTLA-4 therapy; approximately 40% had some.

Libraries were prepared by immunoSEQ multiplex PCR; TCRdb keeps only in-frame clonotypes and omits some of them. The data hold approximately 40,000 clones, with about 80% observed a single time. As to this clone: Its specificity is unknown.

The V gene lost 0 bases and the J gene lost 4 bases, with 10 bases spanning the gap. This CDR3 comprises 13 residues. Germline CDR1 reads GTSNPN; CDR2 reads SVGIG (reference sequence). Overall study findings and caveats: There was clonal expansion of CD4+ and CD8+ blood T cells by week 6 at 0.1 to 3.0 mg/kg.

This chain joins TRBV30 and TRBJ2-7; D gene uncertain. This TCR was sampled from an adult with an advanced solid tumor such as melanoma, head and neck, liver or kidney cancer. The sample was CD4+ or CD8+ T cells sorted from blood, taken in a trial of the OX40 agonist ivuxolimab. CDR3 protein: CAWSVVLQYEQYF. Here the CDR3 DNA reads TGTGCCTGGAGTGTCGTCCTCCAGTACGAGCAGTACTTC.